In its sample, the clone carrying this T cell receptor beta chain was seen a few times. Its antigen remains unknown. A single heparinised blood sample, averaging about 120 mL, was obtained per donor. Since all of the isolated RNA was reverse transcribed, expressed TCRB transcripts were what got sequenced. The repertoire was sequenced with immunoSEQ multiplex PCR; TCRdb's copy has only in-frame clones and lacks some. Of approximately 280,000 clones in the sample, roughly 15% were seen once. This sample is drawn from a study of beta chain features in type 1 diabetes. Study-wide background: Analysis included around 99,000,000 sorted cells drawn from all samples. The study's findings and limits: Moderate yet significant TCRB CDR3 shortening was seen in Type 1 diabetes patients in all four CD4+ subsets.

The CDR3 is made up of 16 amino acids. CDR1 is MGHDK and CDR2 is SYGVNS in the germline V gene. Between the trimmed V and J ends, which lost 3 bases and 8 bases, there was a span of 20 bases. Material: naive CD4+ T cells from blood. The V and J genes are TRBV25-1 and TRBJ2-4; maybe TRBD2 (6 bases). The sequence came from a man aged 18 to 30 with type 1 diabetes. For the CDR3, the DNA is TGTGCCAGCAGTGACCCCTTTACAGGACCGGGGGACATTCAGTACTTC. Translating gives CASSDPFTGPGDIQYF.